This TCR beta chain stems from a study of blood T cell repertoires in COVID-19. The CDR3 runs to 16 residues. The V end was cut by 0 bases, the J end by 5 bases, with 16 bases between. Looked up from germline, CDR1 is SGHTA and CDR2 is FQGNSA. The assay was immunoSEQ multiplex PCR, and TCRdb's table has in-frame clones only and misses some. The sample comprises roughly 230,000 clones, 75% to 85% of which are singletons, and 6% to 9.5% rests with the top ten. The source material was peripheral blood. The clonotype comes from a woman aged 45-65 years with acute or convalescent COVID-19. This chain uses TRBV7-2 with TRBJ2-5; D may be TRBD2 (6 bases). CDR3 nucleotides: TGTGCCAGCAGCTTAGCCCTGGAGGGACTGCGGGAGACCCAGTACTTC. Protein: CASSLALEGLRETQYF. Full variable domain (remainder filled in from reference TRBV7-2 and TRBJ2-5): GAGVSQSPSNKVTEKGKDVELRCDPISGHTALYWYRQSLGQGLEFLIYFQGNSAPDKSGLPSDRFSAERTGGSVSTLTIQRTQQEDSAVYLCASSLALEGLRETQYFGPGTRLLVL.